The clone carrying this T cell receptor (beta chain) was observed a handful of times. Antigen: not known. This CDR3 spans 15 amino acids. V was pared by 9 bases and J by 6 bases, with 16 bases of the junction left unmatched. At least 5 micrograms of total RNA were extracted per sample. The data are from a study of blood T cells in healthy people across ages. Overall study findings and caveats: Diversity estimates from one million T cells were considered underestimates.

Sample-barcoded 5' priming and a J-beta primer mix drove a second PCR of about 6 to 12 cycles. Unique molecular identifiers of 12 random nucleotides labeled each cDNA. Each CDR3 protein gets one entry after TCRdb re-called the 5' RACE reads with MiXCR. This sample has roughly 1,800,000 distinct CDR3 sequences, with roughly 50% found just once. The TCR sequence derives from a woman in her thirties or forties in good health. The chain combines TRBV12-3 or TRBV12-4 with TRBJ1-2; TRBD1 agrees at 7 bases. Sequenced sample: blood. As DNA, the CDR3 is TGTGCCAGTAGTCCGGGACAGAAAGGAGTGGATGGCTACACCTTC. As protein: CASSPGQKGVDGYTF.